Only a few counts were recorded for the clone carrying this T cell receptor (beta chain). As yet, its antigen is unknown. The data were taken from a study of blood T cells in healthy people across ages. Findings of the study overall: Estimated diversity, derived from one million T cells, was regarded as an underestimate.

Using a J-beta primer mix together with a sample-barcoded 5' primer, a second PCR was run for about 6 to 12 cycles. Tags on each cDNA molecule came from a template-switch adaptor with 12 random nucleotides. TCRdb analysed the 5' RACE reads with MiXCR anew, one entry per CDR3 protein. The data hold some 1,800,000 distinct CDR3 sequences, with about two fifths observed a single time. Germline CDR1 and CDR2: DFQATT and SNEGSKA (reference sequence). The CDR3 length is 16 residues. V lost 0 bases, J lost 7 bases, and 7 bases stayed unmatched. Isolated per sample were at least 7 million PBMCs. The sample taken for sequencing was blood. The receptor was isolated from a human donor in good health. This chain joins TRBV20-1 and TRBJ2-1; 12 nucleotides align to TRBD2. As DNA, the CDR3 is TGCAGTGCTAGAGATCCGTCTAGCGGGGGGGGGAATGAGCAGTTCTTC. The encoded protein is CSARDPSSGGGNEQFF.